The sequence of this T cell receptor beta chain was determined in a study of technical replicates of blood from a handful of donors. Some clones are missing from TCRdb's copy, which holds only in-frame ones; the method was immunoSEQ multiplex PCR. The data show 81,000 or so clones, with approximately 96% seen just once and 0.2% held by the top ten. Trimming took 6 bases from V and 6 from J; bases not matched to a gene: 3. The CDR3 runs 14 residues. Germline CDR1 MNHNY, CDR2 SVGAGI (reference sequence). This sequence joins TRBV6-6 and TRBJ2-1; TRBD2 agrees at 12 bases. Specimen: T cells isolated from PBMCs. This sequence originates from a human donor in good health. The DNA for the CDR3 is TGTGCCAGCAGCAGGACTAGCGGGATCAATGAGCAGTTCTTC. Its protein is CASSRTSGINEQFF.